The 18 T cell receptor beta chains presented below share a single source sample, sequenced in a study of T-cell reconstitution after alpha-beta-depleted transplantation in children. Unique molecular identifiers tagged the TCRbeta library. TCRdb used MiXCR to reprocess the PCR reads, holding one entry per CDR3 protein. The table includes 500,000 to 600,000 distinct CDR3 sequences, 27% detected once. Sample: PBMCs, taken before TCRalphabeta/CD19-depleted stem cell transplant. These TCRs come from a boy less than two years old with Wiskott-Aldrich syndrome, due to receive a stem cell transplant.

This clonotype has at least ten counts. The rearrangement uses TRBV12-3 or TRBV12-4 and TRBJ2-1, with unresolved D. The CDR3 spans 12 residues. V gave up 2 bases and J gave up 7 bases, with 6 bases separating them. The CDR3: CASSLIGNEQFF. Written as DNA, the CDR3 is TGTGCCAGCAGTTTAATAGGGAATGAGCAGTTCTTC.

The V call is TRBV20-1, the J call TRBJ1-4, with D possibly matching TRBD1 (5 bases). The germline CDR1 and CDR2 sequences are DFQATT and SNEGSKA (reference sequence). V was trimmed by 0 bases and J by 8 bases, leaving 16 bases between them. This CDR3 spans 15 amino acids. The CDR3 coding sequence is TGCAGTGCTAGAGATAGGCATAGGGGTGGAGAAAAACTGTTTTTT. Translating it yields CSARDRHRGGEKLFF.

This chain's CDR3 is CASSPLISSGGNNEQFF. The CDR3 nucleotides are TGTGCCAGCAGTCCCCTCATTTCTAGCGGGGGGAACAATGAGCAGTTCTTC. The chain combines TRBV12-3 or TRBV12-4 with TRBJ2-1; TRBD2 matches 11 bases. The CDR3 consists of 17 residues. V shed 5 bases, J shed 5 bases, and the junction held 11 bases outside the gene matches.

The chain uses TRBV5-1 and TRBJ2-5; perhaps D is TRBD1 or TRBD2 (5 bases each). The germline gives CDR1 SGHRS, CDR2 YFSETQ. The V and J ends lost 4 bases and 4 bases respectively, with 14 bases between them. The CDR3 consists of 14 residues. CDR3 amino acids: CASSAGTEGETQYF. CDR3 sequence (DNA): TGCGCCAGCAGCGCAGGGACCGAAGGAGAGACCCAGTACTTC.

This clonotype was detected only a few times. The V gene is TRBV5-1, the J gene TRBJ2-5; no reliable D call. V lost 1 base and J 1 base, leaving 11 bases between the germline ends. Germline V gene lookup returns CDR1 SGHRS and CDR2 YFSETQ. There are 15 residues in the CDR3. The DNA for the CDR3 is TGCGCCAGCAGCTTGATTCCAGGCTCCCAAGAGACCCAGTACTTC. Its protein is CASSLIPGSQETQYF.

This clonotype was observed a handful of times. This rearrangement joins TRBV27 to TRBJ2-7; D gene ambiguous. The length of the CDR3 is 13 residues. Germline V gene data show CDR1 as MNHEY and CDR2 as SMNVEV (reference sequence). Trimming pared 2 bases from V and 12 bases from J, leaving 17 bases between. CDR3 coding DNA: TGTGCCAGCAGTTTAAACTCCTACGAGCAATGGTACTTC. Translated: CASSLNSYEQWYF.

This chain links TRBV29-1 with TRBJ2-5; 8 bases align to TRBD2. In germline, CDR1 is SQVTM, CDR2 ANQGSEA. The CDR3 contains 14 residues. The trim removed 6 bases at V and 2 bases at J, leaving 8 bases unmatched. This CDR3 reads CSVAGTRQQETQYF. DNA of the CDR3: TGCAGCGTCGCCGGGACTAGGCAACAAGAGACCCAGTACTTC. Complete variable domain (other parts from reference TRBV29-1 and TRBJ2-5): SAVISQKPSRDICQRGTSLTIQCQVDSQVTMMFWYRQQPGQSLTLIATANQGSEATYESGFVIDKFPISRPNLTFSTLTVSNMSPEDSSIYLCSVAGTRQQETQYFGPGTRLLVL.

The chain has TRBV20-1 and TRBJ2-1, with D perhaps TRBD2 (6 bases). The V gene lost 1 base and the J gene lost 4 bases, with 14 bases spanning the gap. The CDR3 runs to 15 residues. Germline CDR1 is DFQATT and CDR2 is SNEGSKA (reference sequence). Written as DNA, the CDR3 is TGCAGTGCTAGAGCCCGGGAGTTCGCTTACAATGAGCAGTTCTTC. Protein: CSARAREFAYNEQFF.

This sequence joins TRBV7-2 and TRBJ2-7; unclear D gene. The length of the CDR3 is 14 residues. Germline assignment: CDR1 SGHTA and CDR2 FQGNSA. Between the trimmed V and J ends, which lost 3 bases and 6 bases, there was a span of 15 bases. CDR3 loop: CASSLQKSRIEQYF. The CDR3 nucleotides are TGTGCCAGCAGCTTGCAGAAGTCGCGTATCGAGCAGTACTTC.

The J gene is TRBJ2-1, the V gene TRBV20-1, with TRBD2 matching over 10 bases. Germline-derived CDR1 and CDR2 are DFQATT and SNEGSKA (reference sequence). CDR3 length: 15 amino acids. With 3 bases clipped from V and 2 bases from J, the junction kept 4 bases outside the gene matches. CDR3 bases: TGCAGTGCTAGTGGTAGCGGGGGGCCCTACAATGAGCAGTTCTTC. It encodes CSASGSGGPYNEQFF.

This clonotype has a handful of counts. This chain uses TRBV10-3 with TRBJ2-1; D is uncertain. This CDR3 has 11 residues. The germline V and J ends were trimmed by 7 bases and 5 bases, with 6 bases remaining between them. Germline CDR1 reads ENHRY; CDR2 reads SYGVKD. The chain's CDR3 is CAITQNNEQFF. For the CDR3, the DNA is TGTGCCATCACGCAGAACAATGAGCAGTTCTTC.

The chain recombines TRBV5-1 with TRBJ2-1; D may match TRBD1 or TRBD2 (5 bases each). This CDR3 contains 15 residues. V was pared by 4 bases and J by 5 bases, with 16 bases between. Looked up from germline, CDR1 is SGHRS and CDR2 is YFSETQ. In nucleotides, the CDR3 is TGCGCCAGCAGCCCGTTCTTCGGGGCACACAATGAGCAGTTCTTC. Translated, it gives CASSPFFGAHNEQFF.

J is TRBJ1-3 and V is TRBV3-1, with D possibly TRBD1 on 5 matching bases. There are 19 residues in the CDR3. CDR1 and CDR2 (germline): LGHDT, YNNKEL (reference sequence). The ends were cut back, 4 bases at V and 0 bases at J, with 22 bases in the middle. This CDR3 reads CASSLPDILGPNSGNTIYF. Here the CDR3 DNA reads TGTGCCAGCAGCCTCCCGGATATTCTGGGACCGAACTCTGGAAACACCATATATTTT.

The rearrangement uses TRBV5-5 and TRBJ2-2; no clear D. The V end lost 2 bases, the J end lost 1 base, and 6 bases lay between the germline ends. The CDR3 is 14 amino acids. CDR1 and CDR2 (germline): SGHKS, YYEKEE (reference sequence). CDR3 coding DNA: TGTGCCAGCAGCTTTCTTCTGAACACCGGGGAGCTGTTTTTT. Translated, it gives CASSFLLNTGELFF.

As concerns this clonotype: Likely a read error: the CDR3 ends without its conserved phenylalanine or tryptophan. The DNA is omitted, as the CDR3 cannot be located on it reliably, and the CDR3 follows TCRdb's listing. The rearrangement links TRBV20-1 to TRBJ2-3; the D segment call TRBD2 is taken from the table without a DNA check. Germline values: CDR1 DFQATT, CDR2 SNEGSKA (reference sequence). The CDR3 is 14 residues long, ends included. CDR3 protein: CSARDIARPITDTS.

This clonotype was counted a few times. V and J are TRBV3-1 and TRBJ1-6; the D is unclear. The V gene lost 1 base and the J gene lost 7 bases, with 11 bases spanning the gap. This CDR3 is built from 15 residues. Germline lookup yields CDR1 LGHDT and CDR2 YNNKEL (reference sequence). CDR3: CASSQVWGNNSPLHF. The CDR3 DNA reads TGTGCCAGCAGCCAAGTTTGGGGAAACAATTCACCCCTCCACTTT.

V is TRBV29-1 and J is TRBJ2-5; D remains unclear. Trimming took 4 bases from V and 1 from J, leaving 7 bases between them. CDR3 size: 12 residues. Germline-derived CDR1 and CDR2 are SQVTM and ANQGSEA. CDR3 sequence: CSVGAAQETQYF. CDR3 nucleotides: TGCAGCGTTGGGGCGGCCCAAGAGACCCAGTACTTC.

V gene TRBV7-2 combines with J gene TRBJ1-6; 10 bases map to TRBD1. Trimming removed 4 bases from V and 10 bases from J; junction bases left unmatched: 4. The CDR3 length is 14 residues. Germline V lookup: CDR1 SGHTA, CDR2 FQGNSA. CDR3 DNA sequence: TGTGCCAGCAGCTCCCGGGACAGGGGCTCACCCCTCCACTTT. Translation gives CASSSRDRGSPLHF.